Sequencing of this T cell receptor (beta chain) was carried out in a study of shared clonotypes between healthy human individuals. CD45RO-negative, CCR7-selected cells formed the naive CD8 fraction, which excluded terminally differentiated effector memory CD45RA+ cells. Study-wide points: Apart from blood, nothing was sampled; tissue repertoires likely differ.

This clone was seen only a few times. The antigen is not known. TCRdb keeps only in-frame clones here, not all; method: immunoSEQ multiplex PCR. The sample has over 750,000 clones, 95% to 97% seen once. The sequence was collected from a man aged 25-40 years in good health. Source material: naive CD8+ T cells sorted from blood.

The CDR3 is CASSLTGQIYEQYF. As DNA, the CDR3 is TGTGCCAGCAGTTTAACCGGACAGATCTACGAGCAGTACTTC. The rearrangement joins TRBV27 to TRBJ2-7; a possible D gene is TRBD1 (6 bases). Looked up from germline, CDR1 is MNHEY and CDR2 is SMNVEV (reference sequence). The CDR3 contains 14 residues. V dropped 2 bases and J dropped 3 bases, with 11 bases sitting between them.